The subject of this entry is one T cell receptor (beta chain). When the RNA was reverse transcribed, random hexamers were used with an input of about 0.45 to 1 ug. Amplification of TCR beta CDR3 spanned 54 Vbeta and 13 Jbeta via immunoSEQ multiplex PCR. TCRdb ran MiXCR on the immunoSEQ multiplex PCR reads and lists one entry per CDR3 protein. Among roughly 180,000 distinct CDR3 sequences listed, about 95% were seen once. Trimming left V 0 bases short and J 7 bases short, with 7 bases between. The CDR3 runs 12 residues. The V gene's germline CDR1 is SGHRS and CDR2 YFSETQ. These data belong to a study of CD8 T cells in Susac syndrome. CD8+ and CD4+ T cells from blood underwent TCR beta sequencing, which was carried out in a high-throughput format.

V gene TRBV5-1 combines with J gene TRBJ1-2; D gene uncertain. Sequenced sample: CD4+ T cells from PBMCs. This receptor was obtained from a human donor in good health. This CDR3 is CASSLAGFGYTF. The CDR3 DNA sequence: TGCGCCAGCAGCTTGGCCGGGTTTGGCTACACCTTC.